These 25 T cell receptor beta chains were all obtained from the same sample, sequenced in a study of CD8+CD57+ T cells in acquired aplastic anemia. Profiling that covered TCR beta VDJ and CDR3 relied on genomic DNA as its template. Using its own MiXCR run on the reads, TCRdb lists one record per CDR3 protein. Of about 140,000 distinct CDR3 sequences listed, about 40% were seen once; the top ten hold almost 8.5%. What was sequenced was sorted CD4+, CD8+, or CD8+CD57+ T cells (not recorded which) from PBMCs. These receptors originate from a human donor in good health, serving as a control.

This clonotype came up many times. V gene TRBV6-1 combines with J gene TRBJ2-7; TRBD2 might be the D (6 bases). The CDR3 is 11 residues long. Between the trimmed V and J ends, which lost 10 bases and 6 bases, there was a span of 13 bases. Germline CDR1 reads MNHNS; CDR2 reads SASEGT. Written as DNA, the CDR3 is TGTGCCACCTCCCGGGGACTCGAGCAGTACTTC. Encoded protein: CATSRGLEQYF.

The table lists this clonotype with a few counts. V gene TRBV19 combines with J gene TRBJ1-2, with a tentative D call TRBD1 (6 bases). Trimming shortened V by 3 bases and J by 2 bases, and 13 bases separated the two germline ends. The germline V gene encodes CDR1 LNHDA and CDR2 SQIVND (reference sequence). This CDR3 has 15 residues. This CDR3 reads CASSIGQGTNYGYTF. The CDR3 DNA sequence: TGTGCCAGTAGTATCGGGCAGGGGACGAACTATGGCTACACCTTC.

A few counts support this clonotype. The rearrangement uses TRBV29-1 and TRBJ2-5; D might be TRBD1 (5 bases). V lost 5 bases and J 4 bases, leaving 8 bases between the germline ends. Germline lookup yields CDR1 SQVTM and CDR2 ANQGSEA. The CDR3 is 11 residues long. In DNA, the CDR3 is TGCAGCGTTCGAAGGGGAGAGACCCAGTACTTC. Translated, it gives CSVRRGETQYF. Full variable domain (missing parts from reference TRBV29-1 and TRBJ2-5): SAVISQKPSRDICQRGTSLTIQCQVDSQVTMMFWYRQQPGQSLTLIATANQGSEATYESGFVIDKFPISRPNLTFSTLTVSNMSPEDSSIYLCSVRRGETQYFGPGTRLLVL.

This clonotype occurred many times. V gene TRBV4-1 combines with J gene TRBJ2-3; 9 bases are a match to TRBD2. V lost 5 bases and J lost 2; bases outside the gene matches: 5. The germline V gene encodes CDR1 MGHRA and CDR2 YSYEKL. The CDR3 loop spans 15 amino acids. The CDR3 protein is CASSSSGGFTDTQYF. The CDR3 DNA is TGCGCCAGCAGCTCCAGCGGGGGGTTCACAGATACGCAGTATTTT.

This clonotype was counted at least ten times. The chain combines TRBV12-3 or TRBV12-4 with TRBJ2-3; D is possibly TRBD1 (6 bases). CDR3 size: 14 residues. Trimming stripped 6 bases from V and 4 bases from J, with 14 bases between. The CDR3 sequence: CASSWGPKPDTQYF. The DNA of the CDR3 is TGTGCCAGCAGCTGGGGGCCGAAGCCAGATACGCAGTATTTT.

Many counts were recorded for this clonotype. DNA of the CDR3: TGTGCCAGCAGCTTAGGGACAGGGAGAAGCACAGATACGCAGTATTTT. Translating gives CASSLGTGRSTDTQYF. The chain combines TRBV11-1 with TRBJ2-3; 8 positions match TRBD1. CDR1 is SGHAT and CDR2 is FQDESV in the germline V gene (reference sequence). This CDR3 is built from 16 residues. J gave up 0 bases and V 1 base, and 3 bases lay outside the gene matches. The variable domain in full, with the rest retrieved from reference TRBV11-1 and TRBJ2-3, is EAEVAQSPRYKITEKSQAVAFWCDPISGHATLYWYRQILGQGPELLVQFQDESVVDDSQLPKDRFSAERLKGVDSTLKIQPAELGDSAMYLCASSLGTGRSTDTQYFGPGTRLTVL.

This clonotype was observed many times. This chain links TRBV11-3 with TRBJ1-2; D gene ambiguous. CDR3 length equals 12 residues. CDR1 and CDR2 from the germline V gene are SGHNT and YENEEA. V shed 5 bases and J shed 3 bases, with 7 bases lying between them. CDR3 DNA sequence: TGTGCCAGCAGCGGCCCTTACTATGGCTACACCTTC. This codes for CASSGPYYGYTF.

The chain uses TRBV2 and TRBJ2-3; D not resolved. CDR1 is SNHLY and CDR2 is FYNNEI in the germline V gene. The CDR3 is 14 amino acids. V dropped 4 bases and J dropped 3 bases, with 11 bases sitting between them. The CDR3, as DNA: TGTGCCAGCAGTGCCCTGACTCCTACAGATACGCAGTATTTT. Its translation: CASSALTPTDTQYF.

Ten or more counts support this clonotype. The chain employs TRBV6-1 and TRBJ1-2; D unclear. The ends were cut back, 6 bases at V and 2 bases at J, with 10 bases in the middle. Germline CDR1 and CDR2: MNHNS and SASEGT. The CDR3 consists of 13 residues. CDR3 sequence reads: CASRVGRNYGYTF. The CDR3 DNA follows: TGTGCCAGCAGAGTGGGCCGGAACTATGGCTACACCTTC.

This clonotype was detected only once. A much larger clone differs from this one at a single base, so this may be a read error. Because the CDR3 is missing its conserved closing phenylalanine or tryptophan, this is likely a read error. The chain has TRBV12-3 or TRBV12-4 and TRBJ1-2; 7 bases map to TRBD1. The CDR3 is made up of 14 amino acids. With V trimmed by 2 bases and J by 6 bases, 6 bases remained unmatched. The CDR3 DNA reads TGTGCCAGCAGTTTAAGTGACAGGGTTAATGGCTACACCCTC. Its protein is CASSLSDRVNGYTL.

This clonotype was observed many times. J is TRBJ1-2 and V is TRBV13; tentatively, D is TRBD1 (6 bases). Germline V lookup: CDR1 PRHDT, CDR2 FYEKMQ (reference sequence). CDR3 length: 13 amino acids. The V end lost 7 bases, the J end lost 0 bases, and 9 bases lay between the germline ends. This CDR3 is CASTGGPNYGYTF. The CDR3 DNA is TGTGCCAGCACCGGGGGCCCTAACTATGGCTACACCTTC. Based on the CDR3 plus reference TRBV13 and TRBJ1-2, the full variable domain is AAGVIQSPRHLIKEKRETATLKCYPIPRHDTVYWYQQGPGQDPQFLISFYEKMQSDKGSIPDRFSAQQFSDYHSELNMSSLELGDSALYFCASTGGPNYGYTFGSGTRLTVV.

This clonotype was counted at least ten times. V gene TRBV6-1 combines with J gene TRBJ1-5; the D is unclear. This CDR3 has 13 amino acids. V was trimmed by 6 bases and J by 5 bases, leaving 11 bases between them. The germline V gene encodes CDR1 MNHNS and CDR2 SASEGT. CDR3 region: CASRNDVDQPQHF. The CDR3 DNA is TGTGCCAGCAGGAACGACGTCGATCAGCCCCAGCATTTT.

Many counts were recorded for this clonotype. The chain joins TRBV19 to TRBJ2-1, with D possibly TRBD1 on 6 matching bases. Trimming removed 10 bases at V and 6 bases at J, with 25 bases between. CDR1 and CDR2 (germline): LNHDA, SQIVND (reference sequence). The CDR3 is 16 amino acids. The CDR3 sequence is CATQARFRGVSNEQFF. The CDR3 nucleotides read TGTGCCACCCAAGCTCGATTCAGGGGAGTCTCCAATGAGCAGTTCTTC.

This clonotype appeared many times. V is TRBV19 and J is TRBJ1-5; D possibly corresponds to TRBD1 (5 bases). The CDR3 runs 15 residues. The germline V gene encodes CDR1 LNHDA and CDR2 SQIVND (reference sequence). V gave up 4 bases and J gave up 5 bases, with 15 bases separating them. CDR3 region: CASSKPGRGDQPQHF. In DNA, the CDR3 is TGTGCCAGTAGTAAACCGGGAAGGGGAGATCAGCCCCAGCATTTT.

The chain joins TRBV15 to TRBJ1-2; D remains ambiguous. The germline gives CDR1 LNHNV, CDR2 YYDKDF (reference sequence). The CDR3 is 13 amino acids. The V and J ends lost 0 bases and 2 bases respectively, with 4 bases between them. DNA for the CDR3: TGTGCCACCAGCAGAGACGTGAACTATGGCTACACCTTC. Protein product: CATSRDVNYGYTF. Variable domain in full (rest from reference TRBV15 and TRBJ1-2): DAMVIQNPRYQVTQFGKPVTLSCSQTLNHNVMYWYQQKSSQAPKLLFHYYDKDFNNEADTPDNFQSRRPNTSFCFLDIRSPGLGDTAMYLCATSRDVNYGYTFGSGTRLTVV.

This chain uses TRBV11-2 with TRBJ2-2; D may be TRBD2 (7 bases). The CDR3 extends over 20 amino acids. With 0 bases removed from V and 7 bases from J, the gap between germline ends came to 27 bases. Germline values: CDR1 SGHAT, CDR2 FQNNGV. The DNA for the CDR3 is TGTGCCAGCAGCTTAGAGTTCAGGGACTGGCGGGGGCCCACCAACGGGGAGCTGTTTTTT. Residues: CASSLEFRDWRGPTNGELFF.

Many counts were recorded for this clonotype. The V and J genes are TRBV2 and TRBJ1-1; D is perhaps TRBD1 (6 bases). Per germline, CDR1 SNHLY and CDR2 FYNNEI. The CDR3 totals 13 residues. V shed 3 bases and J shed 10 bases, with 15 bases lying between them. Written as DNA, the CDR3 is TGTGCCAGCAGTGAGGGAGGGCCAGGGGTAGCTTTCTTT. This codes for CASSEGGPGVAFF.

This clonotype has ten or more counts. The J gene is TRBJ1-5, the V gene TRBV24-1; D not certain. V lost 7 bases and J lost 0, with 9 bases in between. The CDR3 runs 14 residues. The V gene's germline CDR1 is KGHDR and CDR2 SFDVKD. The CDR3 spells CATRGQYSNQPQHF. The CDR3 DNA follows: TGTGCCACCAGGGGTCAGTATAGCAATCAGCCCCAGCATTTT.

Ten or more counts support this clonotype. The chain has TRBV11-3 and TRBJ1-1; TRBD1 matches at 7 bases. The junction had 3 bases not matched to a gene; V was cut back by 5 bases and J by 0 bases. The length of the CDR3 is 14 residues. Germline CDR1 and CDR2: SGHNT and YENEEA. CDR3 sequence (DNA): TGTGCCAGCAGCACTACAGGGGTGAACACTGAAGCTTTCTTT. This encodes CASSTTGVNTEAFF.

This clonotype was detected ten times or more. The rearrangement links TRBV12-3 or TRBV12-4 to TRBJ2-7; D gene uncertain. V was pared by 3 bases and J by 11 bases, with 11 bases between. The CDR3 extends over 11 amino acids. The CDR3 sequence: CASSLGRIKYF. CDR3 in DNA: TGTGCCAGCAGTTTGGGTCGAATTAAGTACTTC.

This CDR3 reads CSARPTVSTGELFF. CDR3 nucleotide sequence: TGCAGTGCTAGGCCGACAGTGTCTACCGGGGAGCTGTTTTTT. The chain recombines TRBV20-1 with TRBJ2-2; D is possibly TRBD1 (5 bases). Trimming pared 3 bases from V and 5 bases from J, leaving 13 bases between. The germline V gene has CDR1 DFQATT and CDR2 SNEGSKA (reference sequence). CDR3 length equals 14 residues.

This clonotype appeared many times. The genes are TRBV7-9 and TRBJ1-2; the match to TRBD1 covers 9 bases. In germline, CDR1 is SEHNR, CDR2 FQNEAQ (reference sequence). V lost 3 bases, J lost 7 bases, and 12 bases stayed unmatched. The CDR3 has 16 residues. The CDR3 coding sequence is TGTGCCAGCAGCTTGGACAGGGGTTATTACAGTGGTGGCTACACCTTC. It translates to CASSLDRGYYSGGYTF.

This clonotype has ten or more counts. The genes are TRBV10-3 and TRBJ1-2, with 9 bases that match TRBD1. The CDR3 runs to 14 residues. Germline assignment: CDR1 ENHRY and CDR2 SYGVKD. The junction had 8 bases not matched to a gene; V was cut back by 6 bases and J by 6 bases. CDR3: CAISTDGTGHGYTF. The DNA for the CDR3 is TGTGCCATCAGCACAGATGGGACAGGGCATGGCTACACCTTC.

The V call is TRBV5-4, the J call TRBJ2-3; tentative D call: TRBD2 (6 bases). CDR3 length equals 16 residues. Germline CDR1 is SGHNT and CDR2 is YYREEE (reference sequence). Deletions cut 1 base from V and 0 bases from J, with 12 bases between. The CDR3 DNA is TGTGCCAGCAGCTTGAGGCGGGGCCATAGCACAGATACGCAGTATTTT. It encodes CASSLRRGHSTDTQYF.

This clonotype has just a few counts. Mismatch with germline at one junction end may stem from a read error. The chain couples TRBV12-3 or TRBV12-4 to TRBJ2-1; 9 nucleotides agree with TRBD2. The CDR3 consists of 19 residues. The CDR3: CASSSGLASWGGSYNELFF. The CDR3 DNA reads TGTGCCAGCAGTTCTGGACTAGCGAGTTGGGGTGGCTCCTACAATGAGCTGTTCTTC.